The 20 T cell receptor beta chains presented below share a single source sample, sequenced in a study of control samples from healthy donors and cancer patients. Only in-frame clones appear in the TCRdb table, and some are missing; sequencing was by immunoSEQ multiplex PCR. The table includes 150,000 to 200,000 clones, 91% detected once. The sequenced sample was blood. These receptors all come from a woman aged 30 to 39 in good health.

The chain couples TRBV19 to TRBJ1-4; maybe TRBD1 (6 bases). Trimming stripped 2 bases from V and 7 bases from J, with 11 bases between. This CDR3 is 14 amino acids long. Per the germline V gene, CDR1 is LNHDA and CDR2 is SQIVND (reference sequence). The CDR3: CASSIQQGSEKLFF. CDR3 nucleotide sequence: TGTGCCAGTAGTATACAACAGGGAAGTGAAAAACTGTTTTTT.

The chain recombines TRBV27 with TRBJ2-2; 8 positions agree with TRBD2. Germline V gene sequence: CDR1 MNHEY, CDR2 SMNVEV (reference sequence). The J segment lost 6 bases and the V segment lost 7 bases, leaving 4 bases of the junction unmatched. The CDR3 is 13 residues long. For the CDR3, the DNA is TGTGCCAGCACCGGGACTAGTTCCGGGGAGCTGTTTTTT. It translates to CASTGTSSGELFF.

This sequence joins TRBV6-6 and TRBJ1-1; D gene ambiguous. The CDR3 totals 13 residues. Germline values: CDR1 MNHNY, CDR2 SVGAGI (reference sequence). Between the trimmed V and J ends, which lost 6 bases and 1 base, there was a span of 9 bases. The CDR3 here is CASSLTKNTEAFF. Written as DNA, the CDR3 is TGTGCCAGCAGCCTGACTAAGAACACTGAAGCTTTCTTT.

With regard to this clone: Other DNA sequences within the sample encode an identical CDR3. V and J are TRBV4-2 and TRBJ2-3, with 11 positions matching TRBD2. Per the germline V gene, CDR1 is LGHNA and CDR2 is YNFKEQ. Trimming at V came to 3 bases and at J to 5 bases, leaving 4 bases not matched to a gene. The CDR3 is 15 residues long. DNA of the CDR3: TGTGCCAGCAGCCAGGGCCTAGCGGGAGGAGATACGCAGTATTTT. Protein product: CASSQGLAGGDTQYF.

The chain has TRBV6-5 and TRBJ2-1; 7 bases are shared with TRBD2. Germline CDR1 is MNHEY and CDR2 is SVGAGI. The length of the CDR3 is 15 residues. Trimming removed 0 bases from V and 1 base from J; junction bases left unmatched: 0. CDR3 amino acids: CASSYSGGSYNEQFF. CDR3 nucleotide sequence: TGTGCCAGCAGTTACTCGGGGGGGTCCTACAATGAGCAGTTCTTC.

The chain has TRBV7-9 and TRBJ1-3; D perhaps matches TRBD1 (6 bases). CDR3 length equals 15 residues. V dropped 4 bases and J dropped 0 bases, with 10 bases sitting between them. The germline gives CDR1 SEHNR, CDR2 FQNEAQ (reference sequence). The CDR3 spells CASSSLQGSGNTIYF. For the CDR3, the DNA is TGTGCCAGCAGCTCGCTACAGGGCTCTGGAAACACCATATATTTT.

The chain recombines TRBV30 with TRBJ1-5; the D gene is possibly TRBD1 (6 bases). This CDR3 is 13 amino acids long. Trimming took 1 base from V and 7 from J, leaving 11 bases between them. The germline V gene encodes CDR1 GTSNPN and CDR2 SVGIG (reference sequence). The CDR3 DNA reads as TGTGCCTGGAGTGCACAGGGCAGCCAGCCCCAGCATTTT. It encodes CAWSAQGSQPQHF.

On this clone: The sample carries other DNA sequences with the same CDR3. CDR3 sequence (DNA): TGCGCCAGCAGCTTGGAGGGGCGGAACACTGAAGCTTTCTTT. Translated, it gives CASSLEGRNTEAFF. This sequence joins TRBV5-1 and TRBJ1-1; perhaps TRBD1 as D (5 bases). Trimming took 0 bases from V and 1 from J, leaving 7 bases between them. This CDR3 has 14 amino acids. Germline V CDR1 and CDR2: SGHRS, YFSETQ.

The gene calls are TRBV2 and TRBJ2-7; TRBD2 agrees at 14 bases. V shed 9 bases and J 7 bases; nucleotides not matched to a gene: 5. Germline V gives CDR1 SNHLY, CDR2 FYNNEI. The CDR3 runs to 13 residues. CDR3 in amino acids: CARGLAGVQEQYF. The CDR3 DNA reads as TGTGCCAGGGGACTAGCGGGAGTCCAAGAGCAGTACTTC.

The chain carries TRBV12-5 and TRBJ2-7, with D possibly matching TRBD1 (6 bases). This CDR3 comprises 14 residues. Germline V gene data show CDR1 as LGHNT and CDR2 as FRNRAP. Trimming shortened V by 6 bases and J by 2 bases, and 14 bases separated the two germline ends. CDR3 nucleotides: TGTGCTAGTGGAGCCGGGACAACTACCTACGAGCAGTACTTC. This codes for CASGAGTTTYEQYF.

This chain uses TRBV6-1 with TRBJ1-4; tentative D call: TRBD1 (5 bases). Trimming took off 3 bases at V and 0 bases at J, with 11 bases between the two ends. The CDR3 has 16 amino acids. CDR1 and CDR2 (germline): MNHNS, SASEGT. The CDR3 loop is CASSDRGGATNEKLFF. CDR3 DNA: TGTGCCAGCAGTGATCGGGGGGGAGCAACTAATGAAAAACTGTTTTTT.

CDR3 coding DNA: TGTGCCAGCAGCGTAGGGAGGGACGTGGAGCCCCAGCATTTT. Its protein product is CASSVGRDVEPQHF. V usage is TRBV9 and J usage is TRBJ1-5, with a weak D call TRBD1 (5 bases). The CDR3 loop spans 14 amino acids. CDR1 is SGDLS and CDR2 is YYNGEE in the germline V gene. The V gene lost 0 bases and the J gene lost 8 bases, with 12 bases spanning the gap.

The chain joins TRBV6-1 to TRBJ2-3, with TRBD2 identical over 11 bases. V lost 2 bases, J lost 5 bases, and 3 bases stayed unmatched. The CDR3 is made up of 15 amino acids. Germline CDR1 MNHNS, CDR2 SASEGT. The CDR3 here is CASSEIAGGGDTQYF. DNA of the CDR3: TGTGCCAGCAGTGAAATAGCGGGGGGGGGAGATACGCAGTATTTT.

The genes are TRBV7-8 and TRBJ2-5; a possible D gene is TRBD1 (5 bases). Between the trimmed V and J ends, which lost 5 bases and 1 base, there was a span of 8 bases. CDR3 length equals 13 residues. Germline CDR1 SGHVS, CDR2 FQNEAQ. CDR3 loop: CASSRQSQETQYF. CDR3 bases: TGTGCCAGCAGCCGACAGAGCCAAGAGACCCAGTACTTC.

CDR3 DNA: TGTGCCAGCAGCTTAAACGCAGCAACTAATGAAAAACTGTTTTTT. It yields the protein CASSLNAATNEKLFF. The J gene is TRBJ1-4, the V gene TRBV7-2; D gene ambiguous. The CDR3 is 15 residues long. The V and J ends lost 2 bases and 0 bases respectively, with 7 bases between them. Germline assignment: CDR1 SGHTA and CDR2 FQGNSA.

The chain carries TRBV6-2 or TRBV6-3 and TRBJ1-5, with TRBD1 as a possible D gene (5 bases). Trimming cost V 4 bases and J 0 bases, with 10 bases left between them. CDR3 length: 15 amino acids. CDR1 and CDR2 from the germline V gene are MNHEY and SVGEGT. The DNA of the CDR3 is TGTGCCAGCAGTTTGGGACGGTATAGCAATCAGCCCCAGCATTTT. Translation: CASSLGRYSNQPQHF.

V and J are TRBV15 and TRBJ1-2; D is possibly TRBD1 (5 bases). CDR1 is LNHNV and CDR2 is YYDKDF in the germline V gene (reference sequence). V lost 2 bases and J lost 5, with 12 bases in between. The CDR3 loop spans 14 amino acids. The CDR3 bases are TGTGCCACCAGCAGAACAACTACAGGATATGGCTACACCTTC. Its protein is CATSRTTTGYGYTF.

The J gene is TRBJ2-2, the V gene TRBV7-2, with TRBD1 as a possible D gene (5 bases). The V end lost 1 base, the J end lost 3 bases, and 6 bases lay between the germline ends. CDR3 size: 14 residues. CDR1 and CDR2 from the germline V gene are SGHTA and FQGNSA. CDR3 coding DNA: TGTGCCAGCAGCTTAGTCAGGGACACCGGGGAGCTGTTTTTT. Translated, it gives CASSLVRDTGELFF.

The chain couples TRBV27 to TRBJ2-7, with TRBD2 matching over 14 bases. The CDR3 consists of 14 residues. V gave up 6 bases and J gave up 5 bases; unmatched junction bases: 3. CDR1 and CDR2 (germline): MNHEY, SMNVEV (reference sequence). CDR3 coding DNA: TGTGCCAGCAGCAGGACTAGCGGGGGGAACGAGCAGTACTTC. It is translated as CASSRTSGGNEQYF.

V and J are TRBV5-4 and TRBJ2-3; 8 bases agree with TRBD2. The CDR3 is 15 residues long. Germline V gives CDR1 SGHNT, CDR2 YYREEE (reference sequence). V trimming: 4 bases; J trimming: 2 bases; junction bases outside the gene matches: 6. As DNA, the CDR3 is TGTGCCAGCAGCCCGGGGGGGGCCTCCACAGATACGCAGTATTTT. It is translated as CASSPGGASTDTQYF.